The 27 T cell receptor beta chains presented below share a single source sample, sequenced in a study of T-cell reconstitution after alpha-beta-depleted transplantation in children. Unique molecular identifiers featured in how the TCRbeta library was prepared. TCRdb re-called the PCR reads with MiXCR, one entry per CDR3 protein. The repertoire includes about 98,000 distinct CDR3 sequences, 4.5% to 7.5% of them detected once, and about 6% sits in the top ten. The material sequenced was PBMCs, mostly from graft donor cells, taken 60 days after TCRalphabeta/CD19-depleted stem cell transplant. These TCRs come from a female patient aged 2 to 10 who had a stem cell transplant for Fanconi anemia, so the T cells may come from the graft donor.

The genes are TRBV15 and TRBJ2-5, with D perhaps given as TRBD1 or TRBD2 (5 bases each). The V end was cut by 7 bases, the J end by 1 base, with 16 bases between. Germline V gene sequence: CDR1 LNHNV, CDR2 YYDKDF (reference sequence). This CDR3 spans 15 amino acids. This CDR3 reads CATTTGTGRQETQYF. CDR3 DNA: TGTGCCACCACAACCGGGACCGGTCGCCAAGAGACCCAGTACTTC.

This clonotype was found a few times. CDR3 residues: CASSLETLSNEQFF. The CDR3 DNA follows: TGTGCCAGCAGCTTAGAAACCCTTAGCAATGAGCAGTTCTTC. V usage is TRBV7-2 and J usage is TRBJ2-1, with unresolved D. The CDR3 sequence is 14 residues long. Trimming removed 1 base from V and 6 bases from J, with 10 bases in between. CDR1 is SGHTA and CDR2 is FQGNSA in the germline V gene.

In DNA form, the CDR3 reads TGCAGTGCTTCCGGGCCCTTTAACACTGAAGCTTTCTTT. Translating it yields CSASGPFNTEAFF. This rearrangement joins TRBV20-1 to TRBJ1-1; D remains ambiguous. Germline values: CDR1 DFQATT, CDR2 SNEGSKA (reference sequence). This CDR3 contains 13 residues. V was trimmed by 5 bases and J by 2 bases, leaving 12 bases between them.

The V call is TRBV10-1, the J call TRBJ2-3, with a weak D call TRBD2 (6 bases). This CDR3 comprises 14 residues. V shed 6 bases and J shed 0 bases, with 10 bases lying between them. The V gene's germline CDR1 is WNHNN and CDR2 SYGVQD (reference sequence). The CDR3 nucleotides read TGCGCCAGCAGCCGACTAGATAGCACAGATACGCAGTATTTT. It specifies CASSRLDSTDTQYF.

Only one count was recorded for this clonotype. The V and J genes are TRBV7-2 and TRBJ2-1; D is perhaps TRBD2 (6 bases). V gave up 1 base and J gave up 9 bases, with 10 bases separating them. Per the germline V gene, CDR1 is SGHTA and CDR2 is FQGNSA. The CDR3 runs 13 residues. The CDR3 sequence: CASSLVLACEQFF. CDR3 coding DNA: TGTGCCAGCAGCTTAGTACTAGCTTGTGAGCAGTTCTTC.

There are many counts of this clonotype. The gene calls are TRBV7-2 and TRBJ2-2, with 8 bases lining up with TRBD1. Germline assignment: CDR1 SGHTA and CDR2 FQGNSA. The CDR3 runs 15 residues. The junction had 1 base not matched to a gene; V was cut back by 4 bases and J by 0 bases. The CDR3 reads CASSSRGPNTGELFF. CDR3 coding DNA: TGTGCCAGCAGCTCCAGGGGGCCGAACACCGGGGAGCTGTTTTTT.

This clonotype was counted at least ten times. This chain joins TRBV7-9 and TRBJ2-2; D remains ambiguous. The V end lost 1 base, the J end lost 4 bases, and 7 bases lay between the germline ends. Germline V gene sequence: CDR1 SEHNR, CDR2 FQNEAQ (reference sequence). CDR3 length: 14 residues. The DNA of the CDR3 is TGTGCCAGCAGCTTAGGTATTGGCACCGGGGAGCTGTTTTTT. As protein: CASSLGIGTGELFF.

This clonotype was found many times. The chain's CDR3 is CASSFLAGGAYEQYF. In nucleotides, the CDR3 is TGTGCCAGCAGTTTTCTTGCGGGGGGGGCCTACGAGCAGTACTTC. This sequence joins TRBV21-1 and TRBJ2-7; the table assigns TRBD2, which was not confirmed against the DNA. TRBV21-1 is shown as a pseudogene. The CDR3 runs 15 residues.

The sample holds a few counts of this clonotype. This chain links TRBV7-2 with TRBJ2-1, with 7 nucleotides matching TRBD2. This CDR3 is 18 amino acids long. With V trimmed by 0 bases and J by 2 bases, 10 bases remained unmatched. CDR1 and CDR2 from the germline V gene are SGHTA and FQGNSA. CDR3 loop: CASSLALGGGPTYNEQFF. CDR3 nucleotide sequence: TGTGCCAGCAGCTTAGCGCTTGGGGGAGGGCCGACCTACAATGAGCAGTTCTTC.

There are many counts of this clonotype. This sequence joins TRBV9 and TRBJ2-3; D may be TRBD1 or TRBD2 (5 bases each). The CDR3 is 16 residues long. With 0 bases removed from V and 3 bases from J, the gap between germline ends came to 14 bases. Germline V gene data show CDR1 as SGDLS and CDR2 as YYNGEE. CDR3 sequence reads: CASSVAEGTATDTQYF. CDR3 in DNA: TGTGCCAGCAGCGTAGCCGAGGGGACGGCTACAGATACGCAGTATTTT.

This clonotype occurred many times. The V gene is TRBV29-1, the J gene TRBJ2-5, with D uncertain. Germline CDR1 and CDR2: SQVTM and ANQGSEA. V lost 1 base to trimming and J lost 4 bases, with 4 bases between them. The CDR3 has 11 residues. This chain's CDR3 is CSVEGLETQYF. The CDR3 nucleotides are TGCAGCGTTGAAGGACTAGAGACCCAGTACTTC.

As for this clonotype: A read error is possible here, since a much larger clone lies one base away. Since the CDR3 does not end with the conserved phenylalanine or tryptophan, this likely comes from a read error. The genes are TRBV11-2 and TRBJ2-1, with D uncertain. V was trimmed by 0 bases and J by 5 bases, leaving 8 bases between them. The CDR3 covers 14 residues. The germline V gene encodes CDR1 SGHAT and CDR2 FQNNGV. The CDR3 DNA follows: TGTGCCAGCAGCTTAGAGATCACAAACAATGAGCAGTTCCTC. Residues: CASSLEITNNEQFL.

This clonotype was counted at least ten times. The V and J genes are TRBV21-1 and TRBJ2-1; the D segment call TRBD2 is taken from the table without a DNA check. TRBV21-1 is reported as a pseudogene. CDR3 length: 14 amino acids. CDR3 residues: CARGQISSYNEQFF. DNA for the CDR3: TGTGCCAGGGGCCAAATTAGCTCCTACAATGAGCAGTTCTTC.

This clonotype was observed a few times. This chain uses TRBV30 with TRBJ2-2, with D uncertain. V lost 0 bases, J lost 6 bases, and 14 bases lay in between. CDR1 is GTSNPN and CDR2 is SVGIG in the germline V gene (reference sequence). The CDR3 is 15 residues long. The CDR3 nucleotides read TGTGCCTGGAGTGTACAGTCCAGGACGGCCGGGGAGCTGTTTTTT. Translating gives CAWSVQSRTAGELFF.

This clonotype was counted many times. The chain combines TRBV4-1 with TRBJ2-3, with D uncertain. This CDR3 contains 13 residues. The V gene lost 4 bases and the J gene lost 3 bases, with 8 bases spanning the gap. Germline CDR1 reads MGHRA; CDR2 reads YSYEKL. CDR3 in amino acids: CASSRGETDTQYF. The DNA of the CDR3 is TGCGCCAGCAGCCGTGGAGAAACAGATACGCAGTATTTT.

This clonotype was picked up many times. The chain is built from TRBV29-1 and TRBJ2-5; no firm D call. CDR1 is SQVTM, CDR2 ANQGSEA, per germline. The CDR3 covers 11 residues. V dropped 4 bases and J dropped 2 bases, with 5 bases sitting between them. The CDR3 spells CSVAGQETQYF. CDR3 bases: TGCAGCGTTGCCGGGCAAGAGACCCAGTACTTC.

This clonotype occurred many times. This sequence joins TRBV28 and TRBJ1-6; a weak D match, TRBD1 (5 bases). The V end lost 7 bases, the J end lost 9 bases, and 22 bases lay between the germline ends. Germline CDR1 MDHEN, CDR2 SYDVKM. This CDR3 region has 16 residues. CDR3 bases: TGTGCCAGCAAGCCCCAATGGGGCCTTCGGAGTTCACCCCTCCACTTT. This sequence encodes CASKPQWGLRSSPLHF.

The table lists this clonotype with a few counts. This rearrangement joins TRBV15 to TRBJ2-5; weak D call: TRBD2 (6 bases). Germline V gene data show CDR1 as LNHNV and CDR2 as YYDKDF (reference sequence). V was pared by 0 bases and J by 5 bases, with 13 bases between. There are 15 residues in the CDR3. This CDR3 reads CATSRDWRDRETQYF. CDR3 nucleotide sequence: TGTGCCACCAGCAGAGATTGGAGGGATCGGGAGACCCAGTACTTC.

This clonotype has a handful of counts. The rearrangement uses TRBV28 and TRBJ1-4; TRBD1 might be the D (5 bases). Per the germline V gene, CDR1 is MDHEN and CDR2 is SYDVKM. Trimming removed 2 bases from V and 8 bases from J, with 12 bases in between. This CDR3 spans 14 amino acids. CDR3 DNA: TGTGCCAGCAGTTTAGGGCAGGGATGGGAAAAACTGTTTTTT. Translating it yields CASSLGQGWEKLFF.

This clonotype was seen more than once but under ten times. The chain links TRBV11-2 to TRBJ1-6; D uncertain. V shed 5 bases and J shed 9 bases, with 14 bases lying between them. Germline V gene lookup returns CDR1 SGHAT and CDR2 FQNNGV. The CDR3 has 14 residues. CDR3 region: CASSLGSDGSPLHF. CDR3 nucleotide sequence: TGTGCCAGCAGCCTAGGGAGTGACGGTTCACCCCTCCACTTT.

This clonotype has at least ten counts. CDR3 bases: TGTGCCAGCAGCTTAAGACAGGACTATGGCTACACCTTC. Encoded protein: CASSLRQDYGYTF. The chain employs TRBV7-2 and TRBJ1-2; perhaps TRBD1 as D (6 bases). V lost 2 bases to trimming and J lost 3 bases, with 7 bases between them. CDR1 and CDR2 (germline): SGHTA, FQGNSA. This CDR3 region has 13 residues.

V gene TRBV7-2 combines with J gene TRBJ2-2, with 10 bases identical to TRBD2. J was trimmed by 6 bases and V by 4 bases; bases with no gene match: 5. Germline lookup yields CDR1 SGHTA and CDR2 FQGNSA. The CDR3 loop spans 15 amino acids. The CDR3 nucleotides read TGTGCCAGCAGCTCGGGACTAGCGTTTTCCGGGGAGCTGTTTTTT. It yields the protein CASSSGLAFSGELFF.

This clonotype was picked up many times. This rearrangement joins TRBV5-6 to TRBJ2-1; 8 nucleotides align to TRBD2. J gave up 4 bases and V 5 bases, and 8 bases lay outside the gene matches. Germline V CDR1 and CDR2: SGHDT, YYEEEE. This CDR3 region has 15 residues. CDR3 protein: CASRGWSGGYNEQFF. The CDR3 DNA sequence: TGTGCCAGCAGAGGGTGGAGCGGGGGTTACAATGAGCAGTTCTTC.

There are many counts of this clonotype. The genes are TRBV5-1 and TRBJ2-4; D unclear. Germline V gene data show CDR1 as SGHRS and CDR2 as YFSETQ. This CDR3 contains 16 residues. V gave up 0 bases and J gave up 0 bases, with 10 bases separating them. CDR3 in DNA: TGCGCCAGCAGCTTGGAAGAGATACTAGCCAAAAACATTCAGTACTTC. The encoded protein is CASSLEEILAKNIQYF.

The J gene is TRBJ1-2, the V gene TRBV29-1; unclear D gene. Per germline, CDR1 SQVTM and CDR2 ANQGSEA. There are 12 residues in the CDR3. V gave up 5 bases and J gave up 1 base, with 8 bases separating them. The CDR3 sequence: CSVRNDNYGYTF. CDR3 bases: TGCAGCGTTAGAAACGATAACTATGGCTACACCTTC.

The chain recombines TRBV2 with TRBJ2-7; possible D gene TRBD1, 5 bases. This CDR3 contains 18 residues. CDR1 and CDR2 from the germline V gene are SNHLY and FYNNEI. The V gene lost 11 bases and the J gene lost 2 bases, with 31 bases spanning the gap. The CDR3 sequence is CAFCTHTYYSRVPYEQYF. The CDR3 region has the DNA TGTGCCTTCTGTACCCACACATACTACTCCAGGGTACCCTACGAGCAGTACTTC. Together with reference TRBV2 and TRBJ2-7, the CDR3 gives the full variable domain: EPEVTQTPSHQVTQMGQEVILRCVPISNHLYFYWYRQILGQKVEFLVSFYNNEISEKSEIFDDQFSVERPDGSNFTLKIRSTKLEDSAMYFCAFCTHTYYSRVPYEQYFGPGTRLTVT.

This clonotype was recorded at least ten times. The CDR3 loop reads CASSPGTGYEKLFF. DNA of the CDR3: TGTGCCAGCAGCCCCGGGACAGGGTATGAAAAACTGTTTTTT. The chain uses TRBV28 and TRBJ1-4, with 9 nucleotides matching TRBD1. The CDR3 has 14 amino acids. V trimming: 6 bases; J trimming: 6 bases; junction bases outside the gene matches: 5. Looked up from germline, CDR1 is MDHEN and CDR2 is SYDVKM.